These 31 T cell receptor beta chains share one sample of origin, sequenced in a study of blood T cell repertoires in COVID-19. Repertoires were generated with immunoSEQ multiplex PCR, while TCRdb's copy carries only in-frame clones and drops some. The table has roughly 200,000 clones, about 88% seen once. What was sequenced was PBMCs or T cells enriched from blood (not recorded which). The receptors come from a woman in her 30s who had recovered from COVID-19.

This rearrangement joins TRBV11-2 to TRBJ1-2, with 7 bases fitting TRBD1. Germline-derived CDR1 and CDR2 are SGHAT and FQNNGV. V trimming: 2 bases; J trimming: 5 bases; junction bases outside the gene matches: 11. This CDR3 comprises 16 residues. The CDR3 region has the DNA TGTGCCAGCAGCTTAAATCGGGACAGAAGAATTTATGGCTACACCTTC. Amino acids: CASSLNRDRRIYGYTF. Full variable domain (outside the CDR3, taken from reference TRBV11-2 and TRBJ1-2): EAGVAQSPRYKIIEKRQSVAFWCNPISGHATLYWYQQILGQGPKLLIQFQNNGVVDDSQLPKDRFSAERLKGVDSTLKIQPAKLEDSAVYLCASSLNRDRRIYGYTFGSGTRLTVV.

The chain uses TRBV4-2 and TRBJ2-5, with 8 positions matching TRBD1. The CDR3 is made up of 16 amino acids. Germline CDR1 is LGHNA and CDR2 is YNFKEQ. With 6 bases clipped from V and 5 bases from J, the junction kept 14 bases outside the gene matches. CDR3 DNA: TGTGCCAGCAGTTCCGGGGGCAGGGGGCTTCGGGAGACCCAGTACTTC. Its translation: CASSSGGRGLRETQYF.

The gene calls are TRBV29-1 and TRBJ1-2; D remains ambiguous. Trimming removed 6 bases from V and 4 bases from J, with 12 bases in between. Germline CDR1 reads SQVTM; CDR2 reads ANQGSEA. The CDR3 has 12 amino acids. For the CDR3, the DNA is TGCAGCGTCCGTGCGAAATCCTATGGCTACACCTTC. Its protein is CSVRAKSYGYTF.

For the CDR3, the DNA is TGTGCCAGCAGTTGGGCCCAGACGGGATACGAGCAGTACTTC. Protein: CASSWAQTGYEQYF. The gene calls are TRBV6-5 and TRBJ2-7; TRBD2 is a possible D gene (5 bases). V dropped 4 bases and J dropped 4 bases, with 14 bases sitting between them. The CDR3 totals 14 residues. Germline V lookup: CDR1 MNHEY, CDR2 SVGAGI.

On this clone: This specimen includes other DNA sequences encoding the same CDR3. The chain joins TRBV4-3 to TRBJ1-3, with TRBD1 matching over 7 bases. The CDR3 is 15 amino acids. The V gene's germline CDR1 is LGHNA and CDR2 YSLEER. Trimming cost V 3 bases and J 2 bases; bases outside gene matches: 4. In DNA form, the CDR3 reads TGCGCCAGCAGCCAGAGACAGGGAACTGGAAACACCATATATTTT. The encoded protein is CASSQRQGTGNTIYF.

This clone was observed a single time. The chain employs TRBV7-3 and TRBJ2-2, with 11 bases lining up with TRBD2. Germline CDR1 reads SGHTA; CDR2 reads FQGTGA. V trimming: 5 bases; J trimming: 4 bases; junction bases outside the gene matches: 9. There are 17 residues in the CDR3. CDR3 sequence reads: CASSPSGLAGSTGELFF. CDR3 DNA: TGTGCCAGCAGCCCTTCCGGACTAGCGGGCAGCACCGGGGAGCTGTTTTTT.

V and J are TRBV4-1 and TRBJ1-5, with TRBD1 matching over 7 bases. V dropped 1 base and J dropped 6; count of bases not matched to a gene: 9. Germline V gene data show CDR1 as MGHRA and CDR2 as YSYEKL. CDR3 length: 16 residues. CDR3 region: CASSQVHGTASQPQHF. As DNA, the CDR3 is TGCGCCAGCAGCCAAGTACACGGGACAGCTTCTCAGCCCCAGCATTTT.

The table lists this clone with a few counts. Other DNA sequences within the sample encode an identical CDR3. The V call is TRBV18, the J call TRBJ1-5, with TRBD1 matching 9 bases. This CDR3 is 15 amino acids long. CDR1 and CDR2 (germline): KGHSH, LQKENI. The trim removed 3 bases at V and 1 base at J, leaving 1 base unmatched. This CDR3 is CASSPGQGSNQPQHF. The CDR3 coding sequence is TGTGCCAGCTCACCTGGACAGGGGAGCAATCAGCCCCAGCATTTT.

The sample holds one count of this clone. The chain is built from TRBV10-3 and TRBJ1-1; a weak D match, TRBD1 (6 bases). The CDR3 sequence is 12 residues long. Germline V lookup: CDR1 ENHRY, CDR2 SYGVKD. Trimming pared 8 bases from V and 0 bases from J, leaving 7 bases between. CDR3: CAIGQLNTEAFF. For the CDR3, the DNA is TGTGCCATCGGACAGTTGAACACTGAAGCTTTCTTT.

The chain carries TRBV27 and TRBJ1-5; maybe TRBD1 (6 bases). Per the germline V gene, CDR1 is MNHEY and CDR2 is SMNVEV (reference sequence). V lost 4 bases to trimming and J lost 4 bases, with 17 bases between them. The CDR3 is 16 amino acids. The CDR3 coding sequence is TGTGCCAGCAGTTGGACTTCAGGGGAAGGTAATCAGCCCCAGCATTTT. Amino acids: CASSWTSGEGNQPQHF.

This sequence joins TRBV25-1 and TRBJ1-6; D is unresolved. Between the trimmed V and J ends, which lost 4 bases and 6 bases, there was a span of 4 bases. This CDR3 is 12 amino acids long. Germline CDR1 and CDR2: MGHDK and SYGVNS. The CDR3 nucleotides read TGTGCCAGCAGTGGTCTTAATTCACCCCTCCACTTT. It yields the protein CASSGLNSPLHF.

This chain connects TRBV5-1 to TRBJ1-1, with TRBD1 identical over 9 bases. Germline V lookup: CDR1 SGHRS, CDR2 YFSETQ. The CDR3 is 15 amino acids. V lost 2 bases and J lost 1; bases outside the gene matches: 3. This CDR3 reads CASSLQGAGNTEAFF. In DNA, the CDR3 is TGCGCCAGCAGCTTACAGGGGGCGGGGAACACTGAAGCTTTCTTT.

The chain carries TRBV27 and TRBJ2-7; tentatively, D is TRBD2 (5 bases). Germline loops: CDR1 MNHEY, CDR2 SMNVEV (reference sequence). This CDR3 is 13 amino acids long. V shed 6 bases and J shed 5 bases, with 14 bases lying between them. CDR3 sequence reads: CASSRETFHEQYF. The CDR3 region has the DNA TGTGCCAGCAGCCGGGAAACTTTCCACGAGCAGTACTTC.

A few counts support this clone. The chain couples TRBV5-4 to TRBJ2-2; the D gene is possibly TRBD1 (6 bases). The germline V gene has CDR1 SGHNT and CDR2 YYREEE (reference sequence). The CDR3 extends over 16 amino acids. The V gene lost 2 bases and the J gene lost 2 bases, with 13 bases spanning the gap. The CDR3 reads CASSFRQAPNTGELFF. CDR3 in DNA: TGTGCCAGCAGCTTCCGACAGGCCCCAAACACCGGGGAGCTGTTTTTT.

This clone showed up just once. Here the CDR3 DNA reads TGTGCCAGTAGTATAGCGCCGGGGATCGGGACTGAAGCTTTCTTT. It translates to CASSIAPGIGTEAFF. The chain carries TRBV19 and TRBJ1-1; D is unclear. V was shortened by 1 base and J by 5 bases, with 14 bases between the two germline ends. The length of the CDR3 is 15 residues. CDR1 and CDR2 (germline): LNHDA, SQIVND (reference sequence). The full variable domain, rest sourced from reference TRBV19 and TRBJ1-1, is DGGITQSPKYLFRKEGQNVTLSCEQNLNHDAMYWYRQDPGQGLRLIYYSQIVNDFQKGDIAEGYSVSREKKESFPLTVTSAQKNPTAFYLCASSIAPGIGTEAFFGQGTRLTVV.

This clone turned up a few times. This sample also contains other DNA sequences that code for the same CDR3. The chain links TRBV6-5 to TRBJ2-3, with no clear D. This CDR3 region has 14 residues. Germline values: CDR1 MNHEY, CDR2 SVGAGI. The V end was cut by 0 bases, the J end by 3 bases, with 7 bases between. CDR3 in amino acids: CASSYSARTDTQYF. CDR3 coding DNA: TGTGCCAGCAGTTACTCGGCCAGAACAGATACGCAGTATTTT.

This clone has a single count. The chain uses TRBV7-2 and TRBJ2-7, with D perhaps TRBD1 (5 bases). Germline assignment: CDR1 SGHTA and CDR2 FQGNSA. The CDR3 loop spans 17 amino acids. Between the trimmed V and J ends, which lost 0 bases and 2 bases, there was a span of 17 bases. CDR3 DNA: TGTGCCAGCAGCTTAGCGTTAGGTGGCAGGGCCCCCTACGAGCAGTACTTC. It specifies CASSLALGGRAPYEQYF.

The chain has TRBV7-9 and TRBJ1-2; D is possibly TRBD1 (6 bases). The CDR3 is 12 residues long. Deletions cut 7 bases from V and 4 bases from J, with 10 bases between. Germline CDR1 reads SEHNR; CDR2 reads FQNEAQ (reference sequence). The CDR3 loop reads CASIPQGYGYTF. Written as DNA, the CDR3 is TGTGCCAGCATCCCACAGGGCTATGGCTACACCTTC. Full variable domain (rest looked up from reference TRBV7-9 and TRBJ1-2): DTGVSQNPRHKITKRGQNVTFRCDPISEHNRLYWYRQTLGQGPEFLTYFQNEAQLEKSRLLSDRFSAERPKGSFSTLEIQRTEQGDSAMYLCASIPQGYGYTFGSGTRLTVV.

The V and J genes are TRBV5-1 and TRBJ2-1; TRBD2 aligns across 9 bases. The CDR3 sequence is 17 residues long. The trim removed 1 base at V and 0 bases at J, leaving 5 bases unmatched. CDR1 SGHRS and CDR2 YFSETQ come from the germline V gene. The DNA for the CDR3 is TGCGCCAGCAGCTTGATAGCGGGGGCCTCCTCCTACAATGAGCAGTTCTTC. This codes for CASSLIAGASSYNEQFF.

This clone has just a few counts. The chain is built from TRBV5-1 and TRBJ1-1; 7 nucleotides match TRBD1. The ends lost 4 bases at V and 3 bases at J; junction bases unmatched: 6. From germline, CDR1 is SGHRS and CDR2 YFSETQ. The length of the CDR3 is 14 residues. The CDR3 nucleotides read TGCGCCAGCAGCAACACAGGGGTAGACACTGAAGCTTTCTTT. This sequence encodes CASSNTGVDTEAFF.

In this sample, this clone turned up a few times. The chain couples TRBV3-1 (or the pseudogene TRBV3-2) to TRBJ2-5; tentatively, D is TRBD1 (6 bases). Germline CDR1 is LGHDT and CDR2 is YNNKEL (reference sequence). This CDR3 is built from 12 residues. With 4 bases removed from V and 5 bases from J, the gap between germline ends came to 8 bases. Written as DNA, the CDR3 is TGTGCCAGCAGCCGGACAGCGGAGACCCAGTACTTC. This sequence encodes CASSRTAETQYF.

This chain uses TRBV5-1 with TRBJ1-6; tentative D call: TRBD1 (6 bases). Germline V gives CDR1 SGHRS, CDR2 YFSETQ. V was clipped by 0 bases and J by 1 base, with 11 bases between them. The CDR3 has 17 amino acids. CDR3 sequence (DNA): TGCGCCAGCAGCTTGGAGGGGGTTATTTCCTATAATTCACCCCTCCACTTT. This sequence encodes CASSLEGVISYNSPLHF.

This chain links TRBV9 with TRBJ1-5; no firm D call. Looked up from germline, CDR1 is SGDLS and CDR2 is YYNGEE. Trimming shortened V by 7 bases and J by 3 bases, and 5 bases separated the two germline ends. The CDR3 extends over 11 amino acids. The CDR3 DNA sequence: TGTGCCAGCGGCACCAATCAGCCCCAGCATTTT. Encoded protein: CASGTNQPQHF.

The V and J genes are TRBV5-1 and TRBJ1-1, with D tentatively TRBD1 (5 bases). The ends were cut back, 6 bases at V and 4 bases at J, with 19 bases in the middle. The CDR3 length is 15 residues. Germline-derived CDR1 and CDR2 are SGHRS and YFSETQ. The CDR3 here is CASTPASGIGTEAFF. The CDR3 coding sequence is TGCGCCAGCACCCCGGCGTCAGGGATTGGCACTGAAGCTTTCTTT.

The chain has TRBV19 and TRBJ2-1, with a weak D call TRBD1 (6 bases). The V gene's germline CDR1 is LNHDA and CDR2 SQIVND (reference sequence). CDR3 size: 15 residues. Trimming took off 3 bases at V and 4 bases at J, with 13 bases between the two ends. CDR3 amino acids: CASSMGHGGYNEQFF. The CDR3 DNA sequence: TGTGCCAGTAGTATGGGACACGGCGGATACAATGAGCAGTTCTTC.

The V gene is TRBV19, the J gene TRBJ2-5; 11 nucleotides align to TRBD2. The J segment lost 5 bases and the V segment lost 3 bases, leaving 5 bases of the junction unmatched. CDR1 and CDR2 from the germline V gene are LNHDA and SQIVND (reference sequence). The CDR3 has 15 amino acids. CDR3 sequence reads: CASSIRASGGETQYF. CDR3 sequence (DNA): TGTGCCAGTAGTATTAGGGCTAGCGGGGGGGAGACCCAGTACTTC.

The J gene is TRBJ2-2, the V gene TRBV6-2 or TRBV6-3; 10 bases agree with TRBD1. CDR1 is MNHEY and CDR2 is SVGEGT in the germline V gene. This CDR3 has 16 residues. The J segment lost 3 bases and the V segment lost 4 bases, leaving 5 bases of the junction unmatched. This CDR3 is CASSSVGTGDTGELFF. CDR3 in DNA: TGTGCCAGCAGTTCGGTCGGGACAGGGGACACCGGGGAGCTGTTTTTT.

J is TRBJ1-1 and V is TRBV5-4; D gene uncertain. Germline CDR1 and CDR2: SGHNT and YYREEE (reference sequence). The CDR3 loop spans 12 amino acids. The V and J ends lost 4 bases and 6 bases respectively, with 10 bases between them. The CDR3 protein is CASSSGWAEAFF. In nucleotides, the CDR3 is TGTGCCAGCAGCAGCGGCTGGGCTGAAGCTTTCTTT.

V and J are TRBV4-3 and TRBJ1-2, with 12 nucleotides matching TRBD1. CDR1 and CDR2 from the germline V gene are LGHNA and YSLEER. V lost 5 bases to trimming and J lost 5 bases; unmatched junction nucleotides: 12. The CDR3 contains 17 residues. CDR3 nucleotides: TGCGCCAGCAGCTTAGCCCAGGGACAGGGGGCAGTATATGGCTACACCTTC. This codes for CASSLAQGQGAVYGYTF.

The genes are TRBV2 and TRBJ1-6; 7 nucleotides align to TRBD1. Germline-derived CDR1 and CDR2 are SNHLY and FYNNEI. The trim removed 1 base at V and 14 bases at J, leaving 8 bases unmatched. The CDR3 covers 14 residues. The DNA for the CDR3 is TGTGCCAGCAGTGAAGTCGACAGGGCGTTGGCCCTCCACTTT. Its translation: CASSEVDRALALHF. Filled out from reference TRBV2 and TRBJ1-6, the complete variable domain reads EPEVTQTPSHQVTQMGQEVILRCVPISNHLYFYWYRQILGQKVEFLVSFYNNEISEKSEIFDDQFSVERPDGSNFTLKIRSTKLEDSAMYFCASSEVDRALALHFGNGTRLTVT.

This chain links TRBV9 with TRBJ2-5, with a possible D match to TRBD2 (5 bases). Germline V gene sequence: CDR1 SGDLS, CDR2 YYNGEE. The CDR3 extends over 13 amino acids. The ends were cut back, 1 base at V and 4 bases at J, with 8 bases in the middle. CDR3 protein: CASSVRAGETQYF. The CDR3 DNA reads as TGTGCCAGCAGCGTAAGGGCGGGAGAGACCCAGTACTTC.